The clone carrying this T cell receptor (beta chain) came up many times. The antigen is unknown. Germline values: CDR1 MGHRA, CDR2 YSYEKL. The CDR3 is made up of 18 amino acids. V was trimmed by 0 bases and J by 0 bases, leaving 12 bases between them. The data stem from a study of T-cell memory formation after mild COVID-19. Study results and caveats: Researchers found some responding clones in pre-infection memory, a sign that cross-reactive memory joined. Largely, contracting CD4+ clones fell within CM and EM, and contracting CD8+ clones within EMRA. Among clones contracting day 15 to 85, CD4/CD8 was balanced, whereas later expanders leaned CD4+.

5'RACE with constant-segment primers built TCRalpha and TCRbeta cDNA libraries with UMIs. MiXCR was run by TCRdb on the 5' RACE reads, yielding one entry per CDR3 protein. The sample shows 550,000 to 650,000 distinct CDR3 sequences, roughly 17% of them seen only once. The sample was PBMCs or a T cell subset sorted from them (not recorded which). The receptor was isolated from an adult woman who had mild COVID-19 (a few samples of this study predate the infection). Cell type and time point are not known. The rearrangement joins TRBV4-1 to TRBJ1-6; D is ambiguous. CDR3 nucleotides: TGCGCCAGCAGCCAAGAAGATCCCCATAGCTCCTATAATTCACCCCTCCACTTT. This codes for CASSQEDPHSSYNSPLHF.